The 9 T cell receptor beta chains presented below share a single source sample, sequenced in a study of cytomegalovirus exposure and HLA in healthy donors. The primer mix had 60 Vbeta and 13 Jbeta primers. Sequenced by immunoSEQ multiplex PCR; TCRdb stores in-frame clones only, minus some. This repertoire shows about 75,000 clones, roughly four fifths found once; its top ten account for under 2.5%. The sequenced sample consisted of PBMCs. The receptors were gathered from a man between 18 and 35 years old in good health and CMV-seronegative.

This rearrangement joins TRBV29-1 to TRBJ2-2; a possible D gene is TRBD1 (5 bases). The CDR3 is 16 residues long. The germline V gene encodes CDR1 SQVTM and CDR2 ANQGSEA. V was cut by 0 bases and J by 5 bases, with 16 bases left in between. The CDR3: CSVEDSGRGRTGELFF. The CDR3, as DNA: TGCAGCGTTGAAGATTCAGGAAGGGGAAGAACCGGGGAGCTGTTTTTT.

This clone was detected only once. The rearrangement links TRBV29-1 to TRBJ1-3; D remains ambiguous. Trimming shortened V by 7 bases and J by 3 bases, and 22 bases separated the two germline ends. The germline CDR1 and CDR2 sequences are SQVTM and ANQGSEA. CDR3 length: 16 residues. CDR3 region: CSAVRPMTPYGNTIYF. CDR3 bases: TGCAGCGCCGTGAGACCGATGACACCCTATGGAAACACCATATATTTT.

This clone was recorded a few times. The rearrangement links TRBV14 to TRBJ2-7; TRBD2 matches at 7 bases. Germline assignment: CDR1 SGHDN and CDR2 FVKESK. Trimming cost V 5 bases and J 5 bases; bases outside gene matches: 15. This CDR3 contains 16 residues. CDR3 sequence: CASSVLSGKMPHEQYF. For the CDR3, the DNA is TGTGCCAGCAGCGTTTTAAGCGGGAAGATGCCTCACGAGCAGTACTTC.

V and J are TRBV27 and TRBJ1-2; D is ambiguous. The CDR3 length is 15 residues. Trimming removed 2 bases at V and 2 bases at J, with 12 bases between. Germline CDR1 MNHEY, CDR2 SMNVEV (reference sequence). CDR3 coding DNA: TGTGCCAGCAGTTTAACCGGGAGGCTCAACTATGGCTACACCTTC. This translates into CASSLTGRLNYGYTF.

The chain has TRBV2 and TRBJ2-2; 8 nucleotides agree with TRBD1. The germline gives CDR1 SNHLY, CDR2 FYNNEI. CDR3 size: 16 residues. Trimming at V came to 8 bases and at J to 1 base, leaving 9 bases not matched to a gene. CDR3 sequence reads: CASDGQGPVNTGELFF. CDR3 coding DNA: TGTGCCAGCGACGGACAGGGCCCAGTGAACACCGGGGAGCTGTTTTTT.

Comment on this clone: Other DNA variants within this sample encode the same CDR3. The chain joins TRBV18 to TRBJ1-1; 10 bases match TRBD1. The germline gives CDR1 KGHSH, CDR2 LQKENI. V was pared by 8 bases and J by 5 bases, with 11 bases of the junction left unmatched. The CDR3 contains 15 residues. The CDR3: CASQDRGNTNTEAFF. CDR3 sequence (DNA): TGTGCCAGCCAGGACAGGGGGAATACCAATACTGAAGCTTTCTTT.

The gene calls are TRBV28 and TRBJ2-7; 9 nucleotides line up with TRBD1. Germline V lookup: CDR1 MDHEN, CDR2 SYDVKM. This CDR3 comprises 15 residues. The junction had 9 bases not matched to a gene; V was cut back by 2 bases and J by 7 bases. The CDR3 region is CASSLGTGFRGEQYF. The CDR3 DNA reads TGTGCCAGCAGTTTAGGGACAGGGTTCCGAGGGGAGCAGTACTTC.

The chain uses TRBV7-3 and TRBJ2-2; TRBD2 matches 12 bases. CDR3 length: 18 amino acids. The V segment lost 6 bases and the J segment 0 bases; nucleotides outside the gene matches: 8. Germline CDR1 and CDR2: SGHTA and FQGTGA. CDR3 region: CASRPGTSGSANTGELFF. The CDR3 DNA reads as TGTGCCAGCAGGCCAGGGACTAGCGGGTCCGCGAACACCGGGGAGCTGTTTTTT. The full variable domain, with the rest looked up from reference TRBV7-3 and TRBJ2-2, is GAGVSQTPSNKVTEKGKYVELRCDPISGHTALYWYRQSLGQGPEFLIYFQGTGAADDSGLPNDRFFAVRPEGSVSTLKIQRTERGDSAVYLCASRPGTSGSANTGELFFGEGSRLTVL.

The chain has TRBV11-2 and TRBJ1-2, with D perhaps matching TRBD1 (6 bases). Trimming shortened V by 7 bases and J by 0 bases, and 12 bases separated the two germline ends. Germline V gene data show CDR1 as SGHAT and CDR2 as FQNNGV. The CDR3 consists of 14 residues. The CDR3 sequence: CASTTYRANYGYTF. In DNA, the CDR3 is TGTGCCAGCACTACTTACAGGGCTAACTATGGCTACACCTTC.